The 16 T cell receptor beta chains below all came from one sample that was sequenced in a study of read filtering for tumor transcriptome and immune sequencing. The library was built from about 400 ng RNA with molecular barcoded adaptors for alpha/delta and beta/gamma chains. TCRdb fed the reads into MiXCR, producing one record per CDR3 protein. The table includes tens of thousands of distinct CDR3 sequences, 14% detected once. Sequencing was performed on a population of CD138-negative cells sorted from bone marrow. The origin of the receptors is a donor older than 35 with multiple myeloma.

Judged by abundance, this clonotype is medium-sized. This chain links TRBV3-1 with TRBJ2-1; TRBD2 matches at 7 bases. Per germline, CDR1 LGHDT and CDR2 YNNKEL (reference sequence). The CDR3 covers 15 residues. V lost 4 bases, J lost 6 bases, and 9 bases stayed unmatched. The CDR3 nucleotides read TGTGCCAGCAGCCCCTCCGGCGGGAGACGCAATGAGCAGTTCTTC. Amino acid sequence: CASSPSGGRRNEQFF.

This clonotype was found many times. The CDR3 loop is CASSLEVAGRETQYF. The CDR3 DNA reads as TGCGCCAGCAGCTTAGAGGTAGCGGGACGCGAGACCCAGTACTTC. This chain connects TRBV5-1 to TRBJ2-5, with 8 bases lining up with TRBD2. This CDR3 region has 15 residues. Per the germline V gene, CDR1 is SGHRS and CDR2 is YFSETQ. With V trimmed by 2 bases and J by 5 bases, 8 bases remained unmatched.

This chain joins TRBV5-4 and TRBJ2-5; TRBD1 matches 7 bases. Germline V gene lookup returns CDR1 SGHNT and CDR2 YYREEE (reference sequence). The CDR3 has 14 amino acids. Unmatched junction bases numbered 6, after V lost 3 bases and J lost 4 bases. The CDR3 bases are TGTGCCAGCAGCTCCGGGACAGACGGAGAGACCCAGTACTTC. Protein product: CASSSGTDGETQYF.

This clonotype was observed many times. The V call is TRBV20-1, the J call TRBJ1-5; tentatively, D is TRBD1 (6 bases). CDR3 length: 15 residues. CDR1 and CDR2 from the germline V gene are DFQATT and SNEGSKA (reference sequence). V gave up 0 bases and J gave up 4 bases, with 13 bases separating them. The DNA of the CDR3 is TGCAGTGCTAGAGATATCGGGGGGACAAATCAGCCCCAGCATTTT. This sequence encodes CSARDIGGTNQPQHF.

In its sample, this clonotype ranks as large. V gene TRBV9 combines with J gene TRBJ2-1; D might be TRBD2 (5 bases). Trimming cost V 2 bases and J 10 bases, with 13 bases left between them. The germline gives CDR1 SGDLS, CDR2 YYNGEE. The CDR3 runs to 13 residues. CDR3 loop: CASSVALRAEQFF. In nucleotides, the CDR3 is TGTGCCAGCAGCGTCGCCTTGCGGGCGGAGCAGTTCTTC.

As to this clonotype: Because the CDR3 is missing its conserved closing phenylalanine or tryptophan, this is likely a read error. The DNA is left out, because the CDR3 cannot be placed on it with certainty; the CDR3 is given as TCRdb lists it. This sequence joins TRBV6-5 and TRBJ1-4; the table assigns TRBD1, which was not confirmed against the DNA. CDR1 is MNHEY and CDR2 is SVGAGI in the germline V gene. The CDR3 length is 15 residues, termini included. CDR3 residues: CASSYSGTGNEKLFS.

A few counts support this clonotype. This likely stems from a read error, as it lies one base from a far larger clone. The gene calls are TRBV7-2 and TRBJ2-7; no firm D call. CDR3 length: 13 amino acids. Trimming removed 0 bases from V and 7 bases from J, with 10 bases in between. Germline V CDR1 and CDR2: SGHTA, FQGNSA. CDR3 protein: CASSLAIPWEQYF. CDR3 coding DNA: TGTGCCAGCAGCTTAGCAATCCCGTGGGAGCAGTACTTC.

This clonotype was picked up many times. The rearrangement joins TRBV29-1 to TRBJ2-2, with D perhaps TRBD1 (6 bases). The CDR3 runs to 13 residues. The V and J ends lost 7 bases and 2 bases respectively, with 11 bases between them. Germline V lookup: CDR1 SQVTM, CDR2 ANQGSEA. The chain's CDR3 is CSAQTGNTGELFF. The CDR3 DNA sequence: TGCAGCGCCCAGACAGGAAACACCGGGGAGCTGTTTTTT.

This clonotype was counted between two and nine times. This may arise from a read error, as a much more abundant clone is one base away. The V gene is TRBV9, the J gene TRBJ2-3; D unresolved. Germline-derived CDR1 and CDR2 are SGDLS and YYNGEE. The CDR3 totals 13 residues. V was clipped by 7 bases and J by 4 bases, with 13 bases between them. The CDR3 nucleotides read TGTGCCAGCGGCCAAACCGGACCAGATACGCAGTATTTT. It is translated as CASGQTGPDTQYF.

This clonotype occurred many times. The chain joins TRBV21-1 to TRBJ1-5; no check of the table's D call, TRBD1, against the DNA was made. TRBV21-1 counts as a pseudogene. This CDR3 is built from 14 residues. The chain's CDR3 is CASSKVGRGQPQHF. The CDR3 DNA reads as TGTGCCAGCAGCAAAGTGGGCAGGGGGCAGCCCCAGCATTTT.

This clonotype was counted between two and nine times. The junction departs from the called germline gene at one end, perhaps through a read error. The rearrangement uses TRBV20-1 and TRBJ2-1; 8 bases align to TRBD2. The length of the CDR3 is 14 residues. Germline CDR1 DFQATT, CDR2 SNEGSKA (reference sequence). The DNA of the CDR3 is TGCAGTGCTCGGGGCGAGCGGGAGTTCGATGAGCAGGTCTTC. Protein sequence: CSARGEREFDEQVF.

There are many counts of this clonotype. The V gene is TRBV20-1, the J gene TRBJ2-3; 7 bases agree with TRBD2. V was clipped by 6 bases and J by 2 bases; unmatched bases: 11. The length of the CDR3 is 15 residues. Germline CDR1 reads DFQATT; CDR2 reads SNEGSKA (reference sequence). The CDR3 spells CSAPALAESTDTQYF. DNA of the CDR3: TGCAGTGCGCCTGCCCTAGCGGAGTCCACAGATACGCAGTATTTT.

This clonotype was recorded at least ten times. V is TRBV12-3 or TRBV12-4 and J is TRBJ1-5; D may be TRBD1 (5 bases). The CDR3 totals 15 residues. Trimming removed 2 bases from V and 1 base from J, with 9 bases in between. The CDR3 DNA reads TGTGCCAGCAGTTTACTTGGGGACAGCAATCAGCCCCAGCATTTT. Translating it yields CASSLLGDSNQPQHF.

In its sample, this clonotype was seen many times. The chain employs TRBV7-3 and TRBJ1-1; D is possibly TRBD1 (6 bases). The germline CDR1 and CDR2 sequences are SGHTA and FQGTGA. The CDR3 covers 14 residues. Trimming left V 5 bases short and J 8 bases short, with 18 bases between. The CDR3 bases are TGTGCCAGCAGCCCTCCGGGACACAAGGGAGAAGCTTTCTTT. Protein product: CASSPPGHKGEAFF.

A note on this clonotype: A much larger clonotype is one base distant, so this may be a read error. This chain links TRBV7-9 with TRBJ1-2; D is perhaps TRBD1 (5 bases). Trimming pared 2 bases from V and 6 bases from J, leaving 10 bases between. Germline V gives CDR1 SEHNR, CDR2 FQNEAQ (reference sequence). This CDR3 comprises 13 residues. The CDR3 nucleotides read TGTGCCAGCAGCTTACAGGGCAACCATGGCTACACCTTC. Protein: CASSLQGNHGYTF. The full variable domain, with the rest looked up from reference TRBV7-9 and TRBJ1-2, is DTGVSQNPRHKITKRGQNVTFRCDPISEHNRLYWYRQTLGQGPEFLTYFQNEAQLEKSRLLSDRFSAERPKGSFSTLEIQRTEQGDSAMYLCASSLQGNHGYTFGSGTRLTVV.

For this clonotype: A read error is possible here, since a much larger clone lies one base away. The chain has TRBV7-6 and TRBJ2-2; TRBD2 agrees at 7 bases. CDR1 is SGHVS, CDR2 FNYEAQ, per germline. The CDR3 runs to 16 residues. The DNA of the CDR3 is TGTGCCAGCAGCTTAGCGCTCGGGACTAACCCCGGGGAGCTGTCTTTT. Its protein is CASSLALGTNPGELSF.